One sample yielded the 31 T cell receptor beta chains listed below, sequenced in a study of PD-1 blockade in classical Hodgkin lymphoma. Data came from immunoSEQ multiplex PCR; TCRdb stores just in-frame clones and leaves some out. Of around 65,000 clones in the sample, nearly 90% were seen once. The time point: cycle 4 day 1 (C4D1), after around six weeks of nivolumab. Every patient had relapsed following autologous stem cell transplantation, and cohorts differed in brentuximab vedotin exposure. The sequenced sample was peripheral blood mononuclear cells (PBMCs), obtained before the fourth cycle of nivolumab. These receptors were collected from a human donor with classical Hodgkin lymphoma.

Turning to this clone: The identical CDR3 is also encoded by other nucleotide sequences in the sample. The chain joins TRBV5-1 to TRBJ2-3; D not resolved. Germline V gene data show CDR1 as SGHRS and CDR2 as YFSETQ. Trimming took 1 base from V and 3 from J, leaving 6 bases between them. The CDR3 runs to 13 residues. CDR3: CASSLQGTDTQYF. CDR3 DNA sequence: TGCGCCAGCAGCTTGCAAGGGACAGATACGCAGTATTTT.

The J gene is TRBJ1-5, the V gene TRBV19; a weak D match, TRBD1 (5 bases). The germline gives CDR1 LNHDA, CDR2 SQIVND (reference sequence). V lost 7 bases and J 0 bases, leaving 19 bases between the germline ends. The CDR3 sequence is 17 residues long. CDR3 protein: CASNVLRGINSNQPQHF. The DNA for the CDR3 is TGTGCCAGTAACGTCCTCCGGGGCATCAATAGCAATCAGCCCCAGCATTTT.

The chain carries TRBV5-1 and TRBJ2-5; TRBD1 matches 9 bases. In germline, CDR1 is SGHRS, CDR2 YFSETQ. V shed 0 bases and J 5 bases; nucleotides not matched to a gene: 5. There are 15 residues in the CDR3. The CDR3 loop reads CASSLAGTGLETQYF. CDR3 DNA: TGCGCCAGCAGCTTGGCCGGGACAGGGCTGGAGACCCAGTACTTC.

The J gene is TRBJ2-7, the V gene TRBV19, with 9 bases fitting TRBD1. Germline V lookup: CDR1 LNHDA, CDR2 SQIVND (reference sequence). The CDR3 contains 15 residues. The ends lost 5 bases at V and 6 bases at J; junction bases unmatched: 11. The CDR3 loop reads CASSLSGTGSTEQYF. CDR3 sequence (DNA): TGTGCCAGTAGTCTTTCCGGGACAGGGTCTACCGAGCAGTACTTC.

The chain combines TRBV5-4 with TRBJ1-1; 7 bases match TRBD1. From germline, CDR1 is SGHNT and CDR2 YYREEE (reference sequence). Losses at the gene ends were 4 bases for V and 1 base for J; bases not matched to a gene: 7. This CDR3 region has 15 residues. CDR3 in DNA: TGTGCCAGCAGCGGGCGACAGGGAGCGAACACTGAAGCTTTCTTT. It translates to CASSGRQGANTEAFF.

The CDR3 region has the DNA TGTGCCAGCGGCTCCAACAGGGGTCAGGCCTACAATGAGCAGTTCTTC. Its translation is CASGSNRGQAYNEQFF. V gene TRBV6-6 combines with J gene TRBJ2-1; 7 nucleotides agree with TRBD1. Unmatched junction bases numbered 12, after V lost 8 bases and J lost 2 bases. Per germline, CDR1 MNHNY and CDR2 SVGAGI (reference sequence). CDR3 length: 16 residues.

The V and J genes are TRBV5-1 and TRBJ1-1; D call uncertain. In germline, CDR1 is SGHRS, CDR2 YFSETQ. V lost 0 bases and J lost 2, with 8 bases in between. The CDR3 is 14 amino acids. The CDR3 here is CASSLVSQNTEAFF. The DNA for the CDR3 is TGCGCCAGCAGCTTGGTGTCCCAAAACACTGAAGCTTTCTTT. The variable domain in full, completed from reference TRBV5-1 and TRBJ1-1, reads KAGVTQTPRYLIKTRGQQVTLSCSPISGHRSVSWYQQTPGQGLQFLFEYFSETQRNKGNFPGRFSGRQFSNSRSEMNVSTLELGDSALYLCASSLVSQNTEAFFGQGTRLTVV.

CDR3 region: CASIGPLAGGSSTDTQYF. CDR3 DNA: TGTGCCAGCATAGGGCCCCTAGCGGGGGGGTCTAGCACAGATACGCAGTATTTT. The chain employs TRBV2 and TRBJ2-3, with TRBD2 matching over 12 bases. The V gene's germline CDR1 is SNHLY and CDR2 FYNNEI. Trimming removed 7 bases from V and 0 bases from J; junction bases left unmatched: 11. The CDR3 sequence is 18 residues long.

The V and J genes are TRBV19 and TRBJ2-2; D gene uncertain. Germline loops: CDR1 LNHDA, CDR2 SQIVND (reference sequence). CDR3 length: 15 amino acids. The V end was cut by 1 base, the J end by 8 bases, with 14 bases between. CDR3 sequence: CASSIGQLGSGELFF. The CDR3 region has the DNA TGTGCCAGTAGTATAGGTCAACTGGGATCGGGGGAGCTGTTTTTT.

The genes are TRBV5-1 and TRBJ2-2, with 12 bases lining up with TRBD1. Trimming removed 3 bases from V and 6 bases from J; junction bases left unmatched: 3. Germline values: CDR1 SGHRS, CDR2 YFSETQ. CDR3 length: 15 amino acids. CDR3 DNA sequence: TGCGCCAGCAGCTACGGGACAGGGGGCGCCGGGGAGCTGTTTTTT. It encodes CASSYGTGGAGELFF.

CDR3 in amino acids: CASSDRQAGNTIYF. The DNA of the CDR3 is TGTGCCAGTAGTGATCGGCAGGCTGGAAACACCATATATTTT. The rearrangement links TRBV19 to TRBJ1-3; D is unresolved. The CDR3 has 14 residues. V lost 5 bases to trimming and J lost 2 bases, with 10 bases between them. CDR1 LNHDA and CDR2 SQIVND come from the germline V gene (reference sequence). Using reference TRBV19 and TRBJ1-3 for the parts outside the CDR3, the full variable domain is DGGITQSPKYLFRKEGQNVTLSCEQNLNHDAMYWYRQDPGQGLRLIYYSQIVNDFQKGDIAEGYSVSREKKESFPLTVTSAQKNPTAFYLCASSDRQAGNTIYFGEGSWLTVV.

This rearrangement joins TRBV5-1 to TRBJ2-1; D is possibly TRBD1 (6 bases). The V end lost 5 bases, the J end lost 8 bases, and 20 bases lay between the germline ends. The germline V gene has CDR1 SGHRS and CDR2 YFSETQ. CDR3 length equals 15 residues. The CDR3 DNA follows: TGCGCCAGCAGTGTGGGGGCCTTGACTGGCCATGAGCAGTTCTTC. Translating it yields CASSVGALTGHEQFF.

The J gene is TRBJ2-3, the V gene TRBV7-9; D unclear. With 3 bases removed from V and 7 bases from J, the gap between germline ends came to 11 bases. The CDR3 covers 13 residues. The germline V gene has CDR1 SEHNR and CDR2 FQNEAQ (reference sequence). The chain's CDR3 is CASSLNQANTQYF. Here the CDR3 DNA reads TGTGCCAGCAGCTTGAACCAGGCGAATACGCAGTATTTT.

The V gene is TRBV6-4, the J gene TRBJ1-2; D not resolved. Germline V gene lookup returns CDR1 MRHNA and CDR2 SNTAGT. The CDR3 length is 13 residues. The V and J ends lost 5 bases and 0 bases respectively, with 7 bases between them. CDR3 amino acids: CASSITANYGYTF. The CDR3 DNA sequence: TGTGCCAGCAGTATCACAGCTAACTATGGCTACACCTTC.

The sample holds a few counts of this clone. The chain links TRBV2 to TRBJ1-1; 8 bases line up with TRBD1. Germline CDR1 and CDR2: SNHLY and FYNNEI. The CDR3 sequence is 10 residues long. J was trimmed by 11 bases and V by 6 bases; bases with no gene match: 2. The CDR3 sequence: CASRTGGAFF. The CDR3 bases are TGTGCCAGCAGAACAGGGGGGGCTTTCTTT.

This chain links TRBV5-6 with TRBJ2-7; 8 positions agree with TRBD1. V lost 0 bases and J lost 0; bases outside the gene matches: 14. Germline-derived CDR1 and CDR2 are SGHDT and YYEEEE. CDR3 size: 19 residues. The CDR3 nucleotides are TGTGCCAGCAGCTTGGAGGGGTGGCTTGCAGGGGGCCTCTCCTACGAGCAGTACTTC. It yields the protein CASSLEGWLAGGLSYEQYF. Drawing the rest from reference TRBV5-6 and TRBJ2-7, the complete variable domain is DAGVTQSPTHLIKTRGQQVTLRCSPKSGHDTVSWYQQALGQGPQFIFQYYEEEERQRGNFPDRFSGHQFPNYSSELNVNALLLGDSALYLCASSLEGWLAGGLSYEQYFGPGTRLTVT.

This clone is termed medium-sized. The chain uses TRBV5-1 and TRBJ1-6; TRBD1 aligns across 9 bases. V dropped 5 bases and J dropped 8; count of bases not matched to a gene: 5. Germline-derived CDR1 and CDR2 are SGHRS and YFSETQ. The CDR3 is made up of 14 amino acids. The DNA for the CDR3 is TGCGCCAGCAGTTGGGGACAGGGAGATTCACCCCTCCACTTT. Translation gives CASSWGQGDSPLHF.

This sequence joins TRBV7-9 and TRBJ1-4; the match to TRBD1 covers 8 bases. V lost 10 bases, J lost 8 bases, and 6 bases stayed unmatched. Germline CDR1 reads SEHNR; CDR2 reads FQNEAQ (reference sequence). The CDR3 totals 12 residues. The CDR3 loop reads CATNTGGEKLFF. Here the CDR3 DNA reads TGTGCCACCAACACAGGGGGGGAAAAACTGTTTTTT.

The chain carries TRBV18 and TRBJ1-2; 7 positions agree with TRBD1. Germline CDR1 is KGHSH and CDR2 is LQKENI. V was clipped by 3 bases and J by 5 bases; unmatched bases: 3. CDR3 size: 13 residues. Written as DNA, the CDR3 is TGTGCCAGCTCACCGGGACAGAATTATGGCTACACCTTC. Protein product: CASSPGQNYGYTF.

This rearrangement joins TRBV28 to TRBJ1-3, with 8 bases matching TRBD1. The CDR3 has 15 residues. Germline CDR1 and CDR2: MDHEN and SYDVKM. With 7 bases clipped from V and 2 bases from J, the junction kept 7 bases outside the gene matches. The CDR3 sequence is CASTRTGIPGNTIYF. Here the CDR3 DNA reads TGTGCCAGCACCCGGACAGGGATCCCTGGAAACACCATATATTTT.

This chain uses TRBV7-9 with TRBJ2-1; 8 nucleotides agree with TRBD2. Germline values: CDR1 SEHNR, CDR2 FQNEAQ (reference sequence). The V and J ends lost 3 bases and 15 bases, in that order; junction bases with no gene match: 10. The CDR3 totals 13 residues. CDR3 loop: CASSFLPGGALFF. DNA for the CDR3: TGTGCCAGCAGCTTCCTTCCCGGGGGGGCCCTGTTCTTC.

The CDR3 protein is CSAGAGYNQPQHF. As DNA, the CDR3 is TGCAGCGCGGGGGCAGGGTACAATCAGCCCCAGCATTTT. The gene calls are TRBV29-1 and TRBJ1-5, with D tentatively TRBD1 (6 bases). CDR1 and CDR2 from the germline V gene are SQVTM and ANQGSEA. The CDR3 loop spans 13 amino acids. V was shortened by 7 bases and J by 3 bases, with 13 bases between the two germline ends.

The chain is built from TRBV6-5 and TRBJ2-1; no definite D call. The CDR3 has 16 amino acids. CDR1 MNHEY and CDR2 SVGAGI come from the germline V gene. Trimming took off 2 bases at V and 1 base at J, with 12 bases between the two ends. The CDR3 is CASSYQPQVSYNEQFF. In DNA form, the CDR3 reads TGTGCCAGCAGTTACCAACCGCAGGTATCCTACAATGAGCAGTTCTTC.

The V call is TRBV30, the J call TRBJ2-2; TRBD1 agrees at 10 bases. The germline V gene has CDR1 GTSNPN and CDR2 SVGIG (reference sequence). J gave up 6 bases and V 0 bases, and 4 bases lay outside the gene matches. The CDR3 runs 15 residues. The CDR3 reads CAWSVGQGRAGELFF. CDR3 sequence (DNA): TGTGCCTGGAGTGTGGGACAGGGGCGCGCCGGGGAGCTGTTTTTT.

The gene calls are TRBV6-4 and TRBJ1-6; D is unresolved. Germline assignment: CDR1 MRHNA and CDR2 SNTAGT. CDR3 size: 14 residues. V lost 6 bases, J lost 5 bases, and 11 bases lay in between. The DNA for the CDR3 is TGTGCCAGCAGCCCGGAATTTGATAATTCACCCCTCCACTTT. Protein product: CASSPEFDNSPLHF.

V usage is TRBV5-1 and J usage is TRBJ1-4; TRBD1 agrees at 9 bases. V was clipped by 1 base and J by 7 bases; unmatched bases: 5. The CDR3 loop spans 15 amino acids. Germline V gene data show CDR1 as SGHRS and CDR2 as YFSETQ. This chain's CDR3 is CASSLSGQGSEKLFF. CDR3 nucleotides: TGCGCCAGCAGCTTGAGCGGACAGGGGTCTGAAAAACTGTTTTTT.

This chain connects TRBV28 to TRBJ2-3; D possibly corresponds to TRBD2 (7 bases). V lost 6 bases, J lost 3 bases, and 10 bases lay in between. Looked up from germline, CDR1 is MDHEN and CDR2 is SYDVKM. The CDR3 runs to 13 residues. The CDR3 is CASRKGGTDTQYF. CDR3 in DNA: TGTGCCAGCAGGAAGGGGGGGACAGATACGCAGTATTTT.

This clone has just a few counts. The J gene is TRBJ1-3, the V gene TRBV6-1; 9 positions agree with TRBD1. The CDR3 has 15 amino acids. The junction had 5 bases not matched to a gene; V was cut back by 6 bases and J by 2 bases. Germline assignment: CDR1 MNHNS and CDR2 SASEGT. CDR3 DNA: TGTGCCAGCAGGAAGACAGGGGGGCCTGGAAACACCATATATTTT. It is translated as CASRKTGGPGNTIYF.

This clone was observed a single time. This sample also contains other DNA sequences that code for the same CDR3. The rearrangement uses TRBV7-9 and TRBJ2-2; unclear D gene. CDR3 length equals 13 residues. Germline-derived CDR1 and CDR2 are SEHNR and FQNEAQ (reference sequence). V gave up 3 bases and J gave up 3 bases, with 5 bases separating them. The CDR3 DNA follows: TGTGCCAGCAGCTTGAGAGACACCGGGGAGCTGTTTTTT. It is translated as CASSLRDTGELFF.

V usage is TRBV28 and J usage is TRBJ2-3; D possibly corresponds to TRBD2 (6 bases). The CDR3 is 14 amino acids. V lost 6 bases, J lost 8 bases, and 18 bases lay in between. CDR1 is MDHEN and CDR2 is SYDVKM in the germline V gene. CDR3: CASRSPGLGGTQYF. CDR3 sequence (DNA): TGTGCCAGCAGATCTCCGGGACTCGGAGGTACGCAGTATTTT.

V is TRBV6-5 and J is TRBJ1-1; unclear D gene. This CDR3 contains 12 residues. The germline V gene encodes CDR1 MNHEY and CDR2 SVGAGI. The V end was cut by 4 bases, the J end by 2 bases, with 5 bases between. CDR3 in amino acids: CASSLSNTEAFF. The DNA for the CDR3 is TGTGCCAGCAGTTTGAGTAACACTGAAGCTTTCTTT.